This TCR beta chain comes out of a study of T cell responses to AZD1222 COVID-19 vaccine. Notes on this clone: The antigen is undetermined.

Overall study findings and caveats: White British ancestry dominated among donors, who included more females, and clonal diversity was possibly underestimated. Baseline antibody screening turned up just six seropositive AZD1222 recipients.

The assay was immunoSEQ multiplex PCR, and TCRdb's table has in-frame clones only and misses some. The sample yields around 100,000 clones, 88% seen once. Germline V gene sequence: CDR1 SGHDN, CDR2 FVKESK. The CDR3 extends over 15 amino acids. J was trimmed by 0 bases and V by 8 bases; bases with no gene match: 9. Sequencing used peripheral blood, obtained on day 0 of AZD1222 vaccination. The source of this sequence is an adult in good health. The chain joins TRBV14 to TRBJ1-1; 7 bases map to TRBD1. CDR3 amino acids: CASHRMDRLNTEAFF. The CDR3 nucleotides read TGTGCCAGCCATAGGATGGACAGGTTGAACACTGAAGCTTTCTTT.